This is a list of T cell receptor beta chains from one sample in a study of OX40 agonist ivuxolimab in advanced cancers. Here immunoSEQ multiplex PCR was the method, and the copy in TCRdb shows in-frame clones only, minus some. Among over 50,000 clones listed, 92% were seen once. The material sequenced was CD4+ or CD8+ T cells sorted from blood, taken in a trial of the OX40 agonist ivuxolimab. All receptors derive from an adult with an advanced solid tumor such as melanoma, head and neck, liver or kidney cancer. CDR3s include the opening cysteine and the closing phenylalanine or tryptophan. The D gene is left open where the match is weak. Clone size, where shown, is once, few, many, or a class for clones that have expanded.

TRBD1	TRBV29-1	-	TRBJ1-5	TGCAGCGTTGCAGGGACAGATAGCAATCAGCCCCAGCATTTT	CSVAGTDSNQPQHF
TRBD1	TRBV28	-	TRBJ1-4	TGTGCCAGCAGTTTAGCGGGGACAGGGGTAGAAAAACTGTTTTTT	CASSLAGTGVEKLFF
-	TRBV4-1	few	TRBJ2-3	TGCGCCAGCAGCCAAGTCGGCTTTATCACAGATACGCAGTATTTT	CASSQVGFITDTQYF
-	TRBV6-1	-	TRBJ1-2	TGTGCCAGCAGTCCTCGGACAGATCCTAACTATGGCTACACCTTC	CASSPRTDPNYGYTF
-	TRBV2	-	TRBJ1-5	TGTGCCAGCAGTCCGACTAATAGTGGCAATCAGCCCCAGCATTTT	CASSPTNSGNQPQHF
-	TRBV30	-	TRBJ1-2	TGTGCCTGGAGTGTACCCCCCTATGGCTACACCTTC	CAWSVPPYGYTF
TRBD2	TRBV6-1	once	TRBJ2-1	TGTGCCAGCAGTGGCGGACTAGCGGGGATATTTTACAATGAGCAGTTCTTC	CASSGGLAGIFYNEQFF
TRBD2	TRBV9	-	TRBJ2-3	TGTGCCAGCAGCGTAACCCGGGGGGGAACAGATACGCAGTATTTT	CASSVTRGGTDTQYF
-	TRBV5-1	-	TRBJ2-5	TGCGCCAGCAGCCCCTCCCGGGACTACCAAGAGACCCAGTACTTC	CASSPSRDYQETQYF
-	TRBV15	-	TRBJ1-5	TGTGCCACCAGCAGAGATTTAGACAATCAGCCCCAGCATTTT	CATSRDLDNQPQHF
-	TRBV14	-	TRBJ2-5	TGTGCCAGCAGCCAAGGGCCACAAGAGACCCAGTACTTC	CASSQGPQETQYF
-	TRBV6-6	-	TRBJ2-1	TGTGCCAGCAGGCCTCTAGAATTCCACAATGAGCAGTTCTTC	CASRPLEFHNEQFF
-	TRBV19	-	TRBJ2-1	TGTGCCAGTATACAGGGCGGGAGAGTAGGCGAGCAGTTCTTC	CASIQGGRVGEQFF
-	TRBV11-3	-	TRBJ2-3	TGTGCCAGCAGCTTAGGCGAGGATACGCAGTATTTT	CASSLGEDTQYF
TRBD2	TRBV19	-	TRBJ2-3	TGTGCCAGTAGTAGGCCGCGGACTAGCGGGAGCACAGATACGCAGTATTTT	CASSRPRTSGSTDTQYF
-	TRBV7-9	-	TRBJ1-1	TGTGCCGGGGGGTCGCCGTTTCTGGCGCCTGAAGCTTTCTTT	CAGGSPFLAPEAFF
-	TRBV30	-	TRBJ2-1	TGTGCCTGGAGTGTAGGGTGGGGCAATGAGCAGTTCTTC	CAWSVGWGNEQFF
TRBD2	TRBV6-4	-	TRBJ2-1	TGTGCCAGCACCGAATTAGCGGGAGGGCCTTACAATGAGCAGTTCTTC	CASTELAGGPYNEQFF
-	TRBV10-3	-	TRBJ2-2	TGTGCCATCCGGCTTACCACCGGGGAGCTGTTTTTT	CAIRLTTGELFF
TRBD2	TRBV30	-	TRBJ2-7	TGTGCCTGGAGTGTAGGGGAGGGTTTGGAGCAGTACTTC	CAWSVGEGLEQYF
TRBD2	TRBV12-5	-	TRBJ2-7	TGTGCTAGTGGTTTGGGAAGTAGCGGGGCTTCTTTC	CASGLGSSGASF
-	TRBV6-6	-	TRBJ1-5	TGTGCCAGCAGCCCCTACCTTAGCAATCAGCCCCAGCATTTT	CASSPYLSNQPQHF
TRBD2	TRBV7-9	-	TRBJ2-1	TGTGCCAGCAGGCACGCTAGCGGAGGTGAGCAGTTCTTC	CASRHASGGEQFF
-	TRBV6-5	-	TRBJ2-1	TGTGCCAGCAGTTACGCCGGTGAGCAGTTCTTC	CASSYAGEQFF
-	TRBV2	-	TRBJ1-3	TGTGCCAGCAGTGATGGGCGATGGGGTTCCGGAAACACCATATATTTT	CASSDGRWGSGNTIYF
TRBD1	TRBV29-1	-	TRBJ2-3	TGCAGCGTTATAGGACAGGGGTTCAGCACAGATACGCAGTATTTT	CSVIGQGFSTDTQYF
-	TRBV11-2	once	TRBJ2-1	TGTGCCAGCAGCTTCGACAAGGAGCAGTTCTTC	CASSFDKEQFF
-	TRBV11-2	-	TRBJ1-1	TGTGCCAGCAGCTCTCTTGGGGGGATGAACACTGAAGCTTTCTTT	CASSSLGGMNTEAFF
-	TRBV30	-	TRBJ1-5	TGTGCCTGGAGTAAAGGGGCCGGAATGTATAGCAATCAGCCCCAGCATTTT	CAWSKGAGMYSNQPQHF
TRBD2	TRBV4-1	-	TRBJ2-3	TGCGCCAGCAGCCAAGCTGTGGGACTAGCGGGCCGCACAGATACGCAGTATTTT	CASSQAVGLAGRTDTQYF